Listed here are 17 T cell receptor beta chains from one sample, sequenced in a study of post-analysis software for immune sequencing data. General observations from the study: Patients showed TRBV5-6, TRBV5-1 and TRBV20-1 among roughly 5 TRBV segments more frequent than in controls.

Unique molecular identifiers featured in each of the TCR beta cDNA libraries. TCRdb redid the calling of the PCR reads with MiXCR, one entry per CDR3 protein. The table records about 400,000 distinct CDR3 sequences, roughly 38% of them present only once. For these TCRs, the target antigens are not known. The sequenced material came from blood. Receptors were obtained from a girl under 18 with multiple sclerosis.

The V gene is TRBV6-6, the J gene TRBJ2-3; 10 bases fit TRBD1. With 6 bases clipped from V and 2 bases from J, the junction kept 2 bases outside the gene matches. CDR1 is MNHNY, CDR2 SVGAGI, per germline (reference sequence). This CDR3 has 14 residues. The CDR3 reads CASRTGGYTDTQYF. CDR3 DNA: TGTGCCAGCAGGACAGGGGGCTACACAGATACGCAGTATTTT.

Points on this clonotype: A much larger clone lies one base from this, so it may be a read error. V and J are TRBV12-3 or TRBV12-4 and TRBJ1-2; 9 nucleotides align to TRBD1. This CDR3 contains 13 residues. Here the CDR3 DNA reads TGTGACAGCAGTCCCAGGACAGGGGATGGCTACACCTTC. This gives the protein CDSSPRTGDGYTF.

This chain connects TRBV7-3 to TRBJ2-5; a weak D match, TRBD2 (6 bases). Germline CDR1 is SGHTA and CDR2 is FQGTGA. V lost 5 bases, J lost 2 bases, and 12 bases lay in between. The CDR3 consists of 14 residues. CDR3 protein: CASSKGGVQETQYF. The CDR3 DNA is TGTGCCAGCAGCAAGGGCGGGGTTCAAGAGACCCAGTACTTC.

This clonotype occurred a few times. The chain links TRBV10-3 to TRBJ1-1; D is unresolved. Germline CDR1 and CDR2: ENHRY and SYGVKD. This CDR3 spans 12 amino acids. Trimming removed 6 bases at V and 8 bases at J, with 13 bases between. The CDR3 nucleotides read TGTGCCATCAGCCTAGAAGGGAGAGAAGCTTTCTTT. This codes for CAISLEGREAFF.

This clonotype was counted only a few times. This chain uses TRBV15 with TRBJ1-2, with D tentatively TRBD1 (6 bases). This CDR3 has 14 residues. Germline V lookup: CDR1 LNHNV, CDR2 YYDKDF (reference sequence). V lost 6 bases and J 2 bases, leaving 13 bases between the germline ends. The CDR3 DNA is TGTGCCACCAGGGGAGGGGGTGGGAACTATGGCTACACCTTC. This codes for CATRGGGGNYGYTF.

The genes are TRBV2 and TRBJ2-7, with no clear D. The CDR3 is 13 amino acids. The V and J ends lost 1 base and 2 bases respectively, with 6 bases between them. Germline CDR1 SNHLY, CDR2 FYNNEI. Written as DNA, the CDR3 is TGTGCCAGCAGTGAAGACGGTCCCTACGAGCAGTACTTC. Its translation: CASSEDGPYEQYF. Combining the CDR3 with reference TRBV2 and TRBJ2-7 gives the whole variable domain EPEVTQTPSHQVTQMGQEVILRCVPISNHLYFYWYRQILGQKVEFLVSFYNNEISEKSEIFDDQFSVERPDGSNFTLKIRSTKLEDSAMYFCASSEDGPYEQYFGPGTRLTVT.

This clonotype was picked up many times. The chain recombines TRBV4-1 with TRBJ2-7; D gene ambiguous. The CDR3 sequence is 13 residues long. CDR1 is MGHRA and CDR2 is YSYEKL in the germline V gene. V gave up 0 bases and J gave up 9 bases, with 12 bases separating them. In DNA form, the CDR3 reads TGCGCCAGCAGCCAAGAGGACGACCGACGGCAGTACTTC. Translated, it gives CASSQEDDRRQYF.

The chain recombines TRBV4-2 with TRBJ2-5; TRBD2 matches at 8 bases. CDR3 length equals 17 residues. The germline V gene has CDR1 LGHNA and CDR2 YNFKEQ. J was trimmed by 2 bases and V by 1 base; bases with no gene match: 9. Written as DNA, the CDR3 is TGTGCCAGCAGCCAAGTCTTCGGGGGGGCCGGGCAAGAGACCCAGTACTTC. Translation: CASSQVFGGAGQETQYF.

The CDR3 coding sequence is TGTGCCAGCAGCCTACAGGGGAGAGAGCCCCAGCATTTT. Translation gives CASSLQGREPQHF. This rearrangement joins TRBV9 to TRBJ1-5; 7 bases match TRBD1. This CDR3 comprises 13 residues. The germline V gene encodes CDR1 SGDLS and CDR2 YYNGEE. V trimming: 4 bases; J trimming: 8 bases; junction bases outside the gene matches: 6.

CDR3 bases: TGCGCCAGCAGCTTAGGACAGGCTCAAGAGACCCAGTACTTC. Amino acids: CASSLGQAQETQYF. This chain joins TRBV5-1 and TRBJ2-5; 7 bases line up with TRBD1. Trimming removed 2 bases from V and 2 bases from J; junction bases left unmatched: 3. The CDR3 is made up of 14 amino acids. Looked up from germline, CDR1 is SGHRS and CDR2 is YFSETQ. Combining the CDR3 with reference TRBV5-1 and TRBJ2-5 gives the whole variable domain KAGVTQTPRYLIKTRGQQVTLSCSPISGHRSVSWYQQTPGQGLQFLFEYFSETQRNKGNFPGRFSGRQFSNSRSEMNVSTLELGDSALYLCASSLGQAQETQYFGPGTRLLVL.

This clonotype has a handful of counts. The chain couples TRBV29-1 to TRBJ2-7; D may correspond to TRBD1 or TRBD2 (5 bases each). CDR3 length: 13 residues. CDR1 is SQVTM, CDR2 ANQGSEA, per germline. V was clipped by 4 bases and J by 3 bases, with 13 bases between them. The CDR3 here is CSVGGRDRYEQYF. The CDR3 DNA follows: TGCAGCGTTGGGGGCCGGGACCGCTACGAGCAGTACTTC.

The V and J genes are TRBV3-1 and TRBJ1-2; 7 nucleotides line up with TRBD1. There are 16 residues in the CDR3. V lost 1 base, J lost 3 bases, and 8 bases stayed unmatched. CDR1 LGHDT and CDR2 YNNKEL come from the germline V gene (reference sequence). CDR3 coding DNA: TGTGCCAGCAGCCAAGCCTCCGGACAGGCGCACTATGGCTACACCTTC. Translating gives CASSQASGQAHYGYTF. Full variable domain (missing parts from reference TRBV3-1 and TRBJ1-2): DTAVSQTPKYLVTQMGNDKSIKCEQNLGHDTMYWYKQDSKKFLKIMFSYNNKELIINETVPNRFSPKSPDKAHLNLHINSLELGDSAVYFCASSQASGQAHYGYTFGSGTRLTVV.

The genes are TRBV7-9 and TRBJ2-1; the match to TRBD1 covers 10 bases. The V and J ends lost 5 bases and 9 bases, in that order; junction bases with no gene match: 4. The CDR3 has 13 amino acids. CDR1 is SEHNR and CDR2 is FQNEAQ in the germline V gene (reference sequence). This chain's CDR3 is CASSPTGGGEQFF. The CDR3 region has the DNA TGTGCCAGCAGCCCGACAGGGGGCGGTGAGCAGTTCTTC.

The chain recombines TRBV5-1 with TRBJ2-5; D ambiguous. In germline, CDR1 is SGHRS, CDR2 YFSETQ. This CDR3 has 11 residues. V was cut by 5 bases and J by 3 bases, with 5 bases left in between. CDR3: CASRVEETQYF. DNA for the CDR3: TGCGCCAGCAGAGTTGAAGAGACCCAGTACTTC.

The V and J genes are TRBV15 and TRBJ1-6; D possibly corresponds to TRBD1 (6 bases). Germline loops: CDR1 LNHNV, CDR2 YYDKDF (reference sequence). V gave up 3 bases and J gave up 7 bases, with 7 bases separating them. The CDR3 covers 13 residues. DNA for the CDR3: TGTGCCACCAGCAGGGGGGCGAATTCACCCCTCCACTTT. This gives the protein CATSRGANSPLHF.

The gene calls are TRBV20-1 and TRBJ2-2; weak D call: TRBD2 (6 bases). The V gene's germline CDR1 is DFQATT and CDR2 SNEGSKA (reference sequence). Trimming removed 2 bases at V and 6 bases at J, with 13 bases between. The CDR3 totals 14 residues. CDR3: CSARWPGVAGELFF. CDR3 coding DNA: TGCAGTGCTAGATGGCCGGGGGTGGCCGGGGAGCTGTTTTTT.

V gene TRBV4-1 combines with J gene TRBJ2-1; 9 bases fit TRBD2. CDR3 length: 19 residues. CDR1 is MGHRA, CDR2 YSYEKL, per germline. Germline trimming cut 3 bases from V and 2 bases from J; bases unmatched to any gene: 14. The CDR3 DNA reads TGCGCCAGCAGCCACCCGACGATTGGACTAGCGAGCACCTACAATGAGCAGTTCTTC. Protein product: CASSHPTIGLASTYNEQFF.